These T cell receptor beta chains were read from a single sample in a study of OX40 agonist ivuxolimab in advanced cancers. Sequencing used immunoSEQ multiplex PCR; TCRdb keeps in-frame clones, though not all of them. This table holds about 64,000 clones, about nine tenths found once. This sample comprised CD4+ or CD8+ T cells sorted from blood, obtained in a trial of the OX40 agonist ivuxolimab. These TCRs come from an adult with an advanced solid tumor such as melanoma, head and neck, liver or kidney cancer. Both conserved end residues are part of each CDR3. A D gene is named only where the DNA matches it firmly.

v_call	d_call	j_call	cdr3_nt	cdr3_aa
TRBV30	TRBD1	TRBJ2-7	TGTGCCTGGACCTACGCTCCGGGACAGCAGCAGTACTTC	CAWTYAPGQQQYF
TRBV5-1	TRBD2	TRBJ2-2	TGCGCCACCAGAGCGGGATCGGGCACCGGGGAGCTGTTTTTT	CATRAGSGTGELFF
TRBV4-1	-	TRBJ1-1	TGCGCCAGCAGATCGGACACTGAAGCTTTCTTT	CASRSDTEAFF
TRBV6-6	-	TRBJ1-3	TGTGCCAGCAGTTACTCACAGGGCGTTGGTGGAAACACCATATATTTT	CASSYSQGVGGNTIYF
TRBV28	-	TRBJ2-1	TGTGCCAGCCTTCCCGGGAGCTCCTACAATGAGCAGTTCTTC	CASLPGSSYNEQFF
TRBV11-1	-	TRBJ2-1	TGTGCCAGCAGCTTAGTGTCAGTAGCGAGTCCCTACAATGAGCAGTTCTTC	CASSLVSVASPYNEQFF
TRBV19	TRBD1	TRBJ1-3	TGTGCCAGTTCATCTACAGGGGATGGAAACACCATATATTTT	CASSSTGDGNTIYF
TRBV10-3	-	TRBJ1-5	TGTGCCACCCACTTCGACCTCTCGAATCAGCCCCAGCATTTT	CATHFDLSNQPQHF
TRBV7-3	-	TRBJ2-1	TGTGCCAGCAGCTTCGGGCTCCCGGGGAATGAGCAGTTCTTC	CASSFGLPGNEQFF
TRBV20-1	-	TRBJ2-7	TGCAGTGCTAGAGATCGGGATCAGTACTTC	CSARDRDQYF
TRBV11-3	-	TRBJ2-1	TGTGCCAGCAGCCCCCGGACAGCCTACAATGAGCAGTTCTTC	CASSPRTAYNEQFF
TRBV5-5	TRBD2	TRBJ2-1	TGTGCCCTCCAAAGTGGACTAGCGGGAAATCATGAGCAGTTCTTC	CALQSGLAGNHEQFF
TRBV2	-	TRBJ2-2	TGTGCCAGCAGCCGAACGGGGACAGGGTTACTAGCGGGAATAGGGACCGGGGAGCTGTTTTTT	CASSRTGTGLLAGIGTGELFF
TRBV5-1	TRBD2	TRBJ2-1	TGCGCCAGCAGCGTCACTAGCGGGAGCAATGAGCAGTTCTTC	CASSVTSGSNEQFF
TRBV5-1	-	TRBJ2-5	TGCGCCAGCAGCTTGGGAAAAGTCCAAGAGACCCAGTACTTC	CASSLGKVQETQYF
TRBV10-3	-	TRBJ1-1	TGTGCCATCAGTGAGCTGGGTTCTTACACTGAAGCTTTCTTT	CAISELGSYTEAFF
TRBV6-5	-	TRBJ2-1	TGTGCCAGCAGAGAGGGGGTCAATGAGCAGTTCTTC	CASREGVNEQFF
TRBV27	-	TRBJ2-6	TGTGCCAGCAGAAGACAGACCCGCTCTGGGGCCAACGTCCTGACTTTC	CASRRQTRSGANVLTF
TRBV19	-	TRBJ2-1	TGTGCCAGTAGTATAGATCCCTCCGGAATCAATGAGCAGTTCTTC	CASSIDPSGINEQFF
TRBV4-1	TRBD2	TRBJ2-3	TGCGCCAGCAGCCGGGAGACTAGCGGGAGTGTTTATACGCAGTATTTT	CASSRETSGSVYTQYF
TRBV2	-	TRBJ1-2	TGTGCCAGCAGTGAAGGCAGGGGTCATGGCTACACCTTC	CASSEGRGHGYTF
TRBV2	-	TRBJ2-5	TGTGCCAGCAGTGAGGGGGAGACCCAGTACTTC	CASSEGETQYF
TRBV4-1	TRBD2	TRBJ2-5	TGCGCCAGCAGAAGCAGCAAGGGCGGGGGGGGGACCCAGTACTTC	CASRSSKGGGGTQYF
TRBV30	-	TRBJ1-5	TGTGCCTGGAGTGTTGAAGGGGGCAATCAGCCCCAGCATTTT	CAWSVEGGNQPQHF